The present TCR beta chain was sequenced within a study of cytomegalovirus exposure and HLA in healthy donors. Study-level results: Excluded were some V segments that proved indistinguishable, including TRBV6-2 and TRBV6-3. Altogether, 150 to 200 TCR beta chains were recorded as cytomegalovirus-associated.

This clone occurred once. Its antigen is unknown. Healthy bone marrow donors supplied every sample. V was shortened by 3 bases and J by 3 bases, with 14 bases between the two germline ends. Germline CDR1 reads LGHNA; CDR2 reads YSLEER. CDR3 size: 15 residues. This PCR relied on a set of 60 Vbeta primers and 13 Jbeta primers. Data came from immunoSEQ multiplex PCR; TCRdb stores just in-frame clones and leaves some out. There are about 100,000 clones in the sample; around 82% occur only once, and 0.76% lies in the top ten. Source material: PBMCs. The receptor comes from a woman in her sixties or seventies in good health and CMV-seronegative. This chain uses TRBV4-3 with TRBJ1-2; D perhaps matches TRBD1 (5 bases). CDR3 sequence (DNA): TGCGCCAGCAGCCAGTCACAGACAGACTACTATGGCTACACCTTC. As protein: CASSQSQTDYYGYTF.